This TCR beta chain is from a study of cytomegalovirus exposure and HLA in healthy donors. Study-wide context: An earlier analysis identified more than 90 million unique TCR beta sequences in some 180 million T cells. Study outcomes and limitations: Investigators reported 164 TCR beta chains as tied to cytomegalovirus. It has been reported that TCR beta sequences accurately predicted the HLA-A and HLA-B alleles of most subjects.

With respect to this clone: Its specificity is not known.

Germline V gene sequence: CDR1 LNHDA, CDR2 SQIVND (reference sequence). The CDR3 has 13 amino acids. J was trimmed by 3 bases and V by 2 bases; bases with no gene match: 0. The PCR ran on 60 Vbeta and 13 Jbeta primers. Data came from immunoSEQ multiplex PCR; TCRdb stores just in-frame clones and leaves some out. Of 60,000 to 75,000 clones in the sample, approximately 80% are singletons; the top ten hold roughly 3%. The rearrangement joins TRBV19 to TRBJ1-2; 7 bases are shared with TRBD1. Sequenced: PBMCs. The receptor's source is a woman in her 30s in good health and CMV-seronegative. The CDR3 loop reads CASSITGDYGYTF. The CDR3 DNA reads as TGTGCCAGTAGTATAACAGGGGACTATGGCTACACCTTC.